This TCR beta chain was profiled in a study of OX40 agonist ivuxolimab in advanced cancers. Background for the entire study: The costimulatory receptor OX40 (CD134) was targeted by ivuxolimab, a fully human IgG2 agonistic monoclonal antibody. Intravenous ivuxolimab was administered to patients every 2 weeks at six dose levels: 0.01, 0.1, 0.3, 1.5, 3 and 10 mg/kg. Among the roughly 50 dose-escalation patients, about 20 had hepatocellular carcinoma, 15 or so melanoma, 9 renal cell carcinoma and 9 head and neck cancer. The dose-escalation cohort was around 83% male with a mean age of approximately 60 years, ranging from 23 to 79. Prior anti-PD-1, anti-PD-L1 or anti-CTLA-4 therapy was permitted, and 40% of dose-escalation patients had received checkpoint inhibitors. Partial responses were achieved by three dose-escalation patients, of whom one had hepatocellular carcinoma and two had cutaneous melanoma. The point of sequencing TCRbeta in the periphery was to test whether ivuxolimab changed TCR sequence diversity and drove clonal T-cell expansion. The monotherapy dose-escalation portion (N of about 50 patients) of the phase I ivuxolimab trial is reported in the paper.

Genomic DNA was extracted from sorted cells for sequencing of the TCRbeta CDR3 region. The immunoSEQ Assay was used to sequence the TCRbeta CDR3 regions. This is the immuneACCESS table as TCRdb keeps it, with only in-frame sequences that have V and J called. A part of the clones is gone; compared with another copy, unresolved V genes explain less than half, and the rest is unexplained. The table for this sample lists about 62,000 clones; approximately 88% of them were counted only once. Together, the top ten hold just over 0.75% of the sample. CDR1 and CDR2, looked up from the germline V gene, are MGHRA and YSYEKL. V loses 5 bases of germline sequence and J loses 7 bases, and the interval between the two ends is 14 bases. The CDR3 starts with the cysteine, ends with the phenylalanine, and has 13 residues. Just the 39-base CDR3 DNA is kept, in frame starting at base 1. Patients with autoimmune disease history or receiving systemic immunosuppression were excluded from the trial. Peripheral blood for TCR sequencing was collected from all dose cohorts at baseline, on cycle 4 day 1, and on cycle 7 day 1. Samples came from an open-label, multicenter, first-in-human phase I dose-escalation trial of ivuxolimab. Adults with locally advanced or metastatic head and neck squamous cell, hepatocellular, melanoma or renal cell carcinoma were enrolled in the trial. Before TCR sequencing, CD4+ T cells and CD8+ T cells were sorted from peripheral blood as separate populations.

Study-wide conclusions, independent of this receptor: The antigen specificity of the clonally expanded peripheral T cells was not determined. Low levels of normalized T-cell clonal expansion were also seen in some nonresponding patients. After ivuxolimab, CD8+ T cells had more expanded clones than CD4+ T cells on average. Partial responders in the 0.1-3.0 mg/kg groups had among the lowest normalized peripheral clonal expansion, especially among CD8+ T cells. Clonal expansion of both CD4+ and CD8+ blood T cells was observed from baseline to week 6 at doses 0.1 to 3.0 mg/kg.

Note on this clone: Its antigen is unknown. Base quality data are lacking; no much larger clone is found one base away.

Rearrangement joined TRBV4-1 to TRBJ1-2, with TRBD1 as a weak D call on 5 bases. The source material was CD4+ or CD8+ T cells sorted from blood, sampled in a trial of the OX40 agonist ivuxolimab. The clonotype was recovered from an adult with an advanced solid tumor such as melanoma, head and neck, liver or kidney cancer. The CDR3 has the sequence CASSARGAGGYTF. The DNA sequence is given as TGCGCCAGCAGCGCTCGTGGGGCAGGTGGCTACACCTTC.